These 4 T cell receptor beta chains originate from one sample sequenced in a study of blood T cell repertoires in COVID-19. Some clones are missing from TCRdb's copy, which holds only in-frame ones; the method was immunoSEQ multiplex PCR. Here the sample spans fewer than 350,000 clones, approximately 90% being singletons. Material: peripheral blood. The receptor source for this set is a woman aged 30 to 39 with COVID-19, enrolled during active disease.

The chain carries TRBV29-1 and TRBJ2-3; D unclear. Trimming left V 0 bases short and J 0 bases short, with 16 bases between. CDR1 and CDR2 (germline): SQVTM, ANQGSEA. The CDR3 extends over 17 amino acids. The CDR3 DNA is TGCAGCGTTGAAGATCCCAACAGCTTAGAAAGCACAGATACGCAGTATTTT. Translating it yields CSVEDPNSLESTDTQYF.

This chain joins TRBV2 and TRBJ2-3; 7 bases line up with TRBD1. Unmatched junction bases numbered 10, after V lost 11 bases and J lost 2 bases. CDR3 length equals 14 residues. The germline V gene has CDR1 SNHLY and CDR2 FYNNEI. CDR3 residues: CAGNIGQATDTQYF. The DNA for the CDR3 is TGTGCCGGCAACATAGGACAGGCCACAGATACGCAGTATTTT.

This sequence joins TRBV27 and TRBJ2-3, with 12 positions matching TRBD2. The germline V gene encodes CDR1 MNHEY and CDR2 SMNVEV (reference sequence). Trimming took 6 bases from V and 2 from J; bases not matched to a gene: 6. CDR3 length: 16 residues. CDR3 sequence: CASRLAGGSTTDTQYF. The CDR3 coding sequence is TGTGCCAGCAGACTAGCGGGGGGTTCGACCACAGATACGCAGTATTTT.

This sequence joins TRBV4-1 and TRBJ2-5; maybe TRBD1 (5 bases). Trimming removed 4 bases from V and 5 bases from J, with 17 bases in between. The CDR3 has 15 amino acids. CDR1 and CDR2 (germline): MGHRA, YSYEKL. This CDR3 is CASSPSVGLGETQYF. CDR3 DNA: TGCGCCAGCAGCCCCTCCGTGGGGCTGGGGGAGACCCAGTACTTC.